This T cell receptor beta chain was retrieved from a study of immune cell composition in non-small cell lung cancer. Study findings and constraints: Smoking pack-years did not significantly correlate with tumour TCR-beta clonality. Around four fifths of squamous and 25% to 35% of adenocarcinoma cases had tumour-associated clones >0.5%.

Repertoires were generated with immunoSEQ multiplex PCR, while TCRdb's copy carries only in-frame clones and drops some. The repertoire consists of approximately 5,000 clones, with roughly 80% occurring once and the leading ten covering around 21%. As regards this clone: Its antigen is not known.

Germline V gene lookup returns CDR1 SGHDT and CDR2 YYEEEE. Trimming pared 6 bases from V and 4 bases from J, leaving 16 bases between. The CDR3 is made up of 14 amino acids. This TCR was sampled from a human donor with non-small cell lung cancer. The specimen was lung tumor tissue. The chain couples TRBV5-6 to TRBJ1-2; TRBD1 is a possible D gene (6 bases). CDR3 in DNA: TGTGCCAGCACATTAGGCGGACAGATCTATGGCTACACCTTC. It yields the protein CASTLGGQIYGYTF.